These T cell receptor beta chains were read from a single sample in a study of shared clonotypes between healthy human individuals. Measured with immunoSEQ multiplex PCR; TCRdb has only the in-frame clones, and not every one. Of about 1.4 million clones listed, roughly 96% are singletons. What was sequenced was naive CD4+ T cells sorted from blood. The source of these receptors is a young man in good health. The CDR3 runs from the conserved cysteine through the conserved F or W. D genes are given only for firm matches. Clone size is given for some rows only: seen once, a few or many times, or a class if the clone is expanded.

j_gene	v_gene	d_gene	abundance	CDR3nt	CDR3aa
TRBJ1-2	TRBV29-1	TRBD1	NA	TGCAGCGTTGGGTCCTCTTTCAGGGGGCTGAACTATGGCTACACCTTC	CSVGSSFRGLNYGYTF
TRBJ2-3	TRBV7-6	TRBD2	NA	TGTGCCAGCAGCCCGAGGGAGGGTGGGGACACAGATACGCAGTATTTT	CASSPREGGDTDTQYF
TRBJ2-7	TRBV2	NA	NA	TGTGCCAGCAGTGGGGACGGAGCCTACGAGCAGTACTTC	CASSGDGAYEQYF
TRBJ2-2	TRBV9	TRBD2	NA	TGTGCCAGCAGCCTCTTAGCGGGAGGGAACACCGGGGAGCTGTTTTTT	CASSLLAGGNTGELFF
TRBJ2-1	TRBV2	NA	NA	TGTGCCAGCAGTGAGGGGGAGTACGTCGATGAGCAGTTCTTC	CASSEGEYVDEQFF
TRBJ2-1	TRBV25-1	TRBD1	NA	TGTGCCAGCAGTTTCGACAGGGCTAGCTCCTACAATGAGCAGTTCTTC	CASSFDRASSYNEQFF
TRBJ2-7	TRBV7-9	TRBD2	NA	TGTGCCAGCAGCCTCCGCGAACTAGCGGCCTACGAGCAGTACTTC	CASSLRELAAYEQYF
TRBJ1-2	TRBV10-2	NA	NA	TGCGCCACCTCGGGGGAGGACGAGGGCGTCTATGGCTACACCTTC	CATSGEDEGVYGYTF
TRBJ1-5	TRBV7-9	TRBD1	NA	TGTGCCAGCACCCTGGGGGACAGGGAAGGTCAGCCCCAGCATTTT	CASTLGDREGQPQHF
TRBJ2-3	TRBV18	TRBD2	NA	TGTGCCAGCTCACGGATCGGGACTAGCGGGAGACCAGATACGCAGTATTTT	CASSRIGTSGRPDTQYF
TRBJ2-6	TRBV29-1	NA	NA	TGCAGCGCAGAAGCTTACTCTGGGGCCAACGTCCTGACTTTC	CSAEAYSGANVLTF
TRBJ2-5	TRBV29-1	NA	NA	TGCAGCGTTCCTCCGGGCCCTGCGGTTGAGACCCAGTACTTC	CSVPPGPAVETQYF
TRBJ2-6	TRBV27	TRBD1	NA	TGTGCCAGCAGTTTAAGTACGGGACAGGGTTATTCTGGGGCCAACGTCCTGACTTTC	CASSLSTGQGYSGANVLTF
TRBJ2-1	TRBV27	NA	NA	TGTGCCAGCAGTTTATATCGTCGGGGGATCGAAAGGAATGAGCAGTTCTTC	CASSLYRRGIERNEQFF
TRBJ2-5	TRBV7-2	TRBD2	NA	TGTGCCAGCAGCTTAGATCGGGCGGGAGGTGGGGAGACCCAGTACTTC	CASSLDRAGGGETQYF
TRBJ1-1	TRBV25-1	NA	NA	TGTGCCAGCAGTGATCTTAGGGGTAACACTGAAGCTTTCTTT	CASSDLRGNTEAFF
TRBJ2-2	TRBV25-1	NA	NA	TGTGCCAGCAGTGGTAGCGGATACACCGGGGAGCTGTTTTTT	CASSGSGYTGELFF
TRBJ2-7	TRBV27	NA	NA	TGTGCCAGCAGAGGACAGAATCCTTACGAGCAGTACTTC	CASRGQNPYEQYF
TRBJ1-2	TRBV5-1	NA	once	TGCGCCAGCGGCCGCACACCCGAAGGCTATGGCTACACCTTC	CASGRTPEGYGYTF
TRBJ2-5	TRBV7-9	NA	NA	TGTGCCAGTAGCACGGGAGCGTACCAAGAGACCCAGTACTTC	CASSTGAYQETQYF
TRBJ1-1	TRBV28	NA	few	TGTGCCAGCAGTTTATTGGGGGGCACTGAAGCTTTCTTT	CASSLLGGTEAFF
TRBJ2-7	TRBV29-1	NA	NA	TGCAGCGTTGAAGATCGCGGGACACCAACCTACGAGCAGTACTTC	CSVEDRGTPTYEQYF
TRBJ2-7	TRBV10-2	NA	once	TGCGCCAGCAGTGAGTCCAGGGTAGGGAACGAGCAGTACTTC	CASSESRVGNEQYF
TRBJ2-7	TRBV28	TRBD2	NA	TGTGCCAGCAGTTTAGCGAGTAGCGGGAGAACCTACGAGCAGTACTTC	CASSLASSGRTYEQYF
TRBJ2-3	TRBV29-1	NA	NA	TGCAGCGTTGACCTAGCCGATAATTGGGATACGCAGTATTTT	CSVDLADNWDTQYF
TRBJ1-2	TRBV5-8	NA	NA	TGTGCCAGCAGCTTGATTTACAGGTCGGAAGGCTACACCTTC	CASSLIYRSEGYTF
TRBJ1-2	TRBV9	NA	NA	TGTGCCAGCAGCGTAGCAGGGGCAGGCGGTTTCGGCTACACCTTC	CASSVAGAGGFGYTF
TRBJ1-2	TRBV6-1	NA	once	TGTGCCAGCAGTGAGAGCCTTAATTATGGCTACACCTTC	CASSESLNYGYTF
TRBJ2-7	TRBV5-5	NA	NA	TGTGCCAGCAGCATATCCCACAGGGACTCCTACGAGCAGTACTTC	CASSISHRDSYEQYF
TRBJ1-2	TRBV6-1	NA	once	TGTGCCAGCAGTGAGTTTGGCAGCAGGTTATCTAACTATGGCTACACCTTC	CASSEFGSRLSNYGYTF
TRBJ2-1	TRBV6-5	NA	NA	TGTGCCAGCAGTATTTCTAATGAGCAGTTCTTC	CASSISNEQFF
TRBJ2-2	TRBV7-6	NA	NA	TGTGCCAGCAGCTTATTAGTATGGGGTAACACCGGGGAGCTGTTTTTT	CASSLLVWGNTGELFF
TRBJ2-1	TRBV5-1	NA	NA	TGCGCCAGCAGCTTGATAGGAGGCAATGAGCAGTTCTTC	CASSLIGGNEQFF
TRBJ2-3	TRBV5-4	NA	NA	TGTGCCAGCAGCTCTGTTATAGGAGATACGCAGTATTTT	CASSSVIGDTQYF
TRBJ1-1	TRBV29-1	NA	NA	TGCAGCGTTGTGGGCCAGGTGAACACTGAAGCTTTCTTT	CSVVGQVNTEAFF
TRBJ2-1	TRBV5-1	NA	NA	TGCGCCAGCAGCTTGACGGGAGTGAGTGAGCAGTTCTTC	CASSLTGVSEQFF
TRBJ2-1	TRBV19	NA	NA	TGTGCCAGTAGTACCGACAGGGACTGGAGGGACAATGAGCAGTTCTTC	CASSTDRDWRDNEQFF
TRBJ2-1	TRBV7-9	TRBD2	NA	TGTGCCAGCAGCCTCCGCCCGACTAGCGGCGCTTACAATGAGCAGTTCTTC	CASSLRPTSGAYNEQFF
TRBJ1-2	TRBV7-2	NA	NA	TGTGCCAGCAGCCCCCGACAGGCGAACTATGGCTACACCTTC	CASSPRQANYGYTF
TRBJ2-1	TRBV19	NA	once	TGTGCCAGTAGCCCGGGGGTCTACAATGAGCAGTTCTTC	CASSPGVYNEQFF